These T cell receptor beta chains were read from a single sample in a study of T cell responses to AZD1222 COVID-19 vaccine. Sequencing used immunoSEQ multiplex PCR; TCRdb keeps in-frame clones, though not all of them. The repertoire holds about 120,000 clones, with approximately 88% as singletons. This sample comprised peripheral blood, obtained on day 0 of AZD1222 vaccination. Receptors originate from an adult in good health. Each CDR3 is given with its conserved first and last residue. A D gene is named only where the DNA matches it firmly.

d_call	v_call	j_call	cdr3_nt	cdr3_aa
.	TRBV5-4	TRBJ1-1	TGTGCCAGCAGCTTGGGATTCAGGCTTCAGAACACTGAAGCTTTCTTT	CASSLGFRLQNTEAFF
TRBD1	TRBV6-1	TRBJ1-2	TGTGCCAGCAGTGCCCGACCCGGGACAGGGGCTAACTATGGCTACACCTTC	CASSARPGTGANYGYTF
TRBD1	TRBV2	TRBJ1-2	TGTGCCAGCAGTGGGCGACAGGGCTCTGGCTACACCTTC	CASSGRQGSGYTF
.	TRBV3-1/TRBV3-2	TRBJ2-1	TGTGCCAGCAGGCTAATGAATGAGCAGTTCTTC	CASRLMNEQFF
TRBD2	TRBV14	TRBJ2-2	TGTGCCAGCAGGCGGACTAGCGGACCCACCGGGGAGCTGTTTTTT	CASRRTSGPTGELFF
.	TRBV5-1	TRBJ1-1	TGCGCCAGCAGCTTGGGGCTGGGCCTCTCTTTGAACACTGAAGCTTTCTTT	CASSLGLGLSLNTEAFF
.	TRBV19	TRBJ1-1	TGTGCCAGTAGTATTGACAGGATCGTCACTGAAGCTTTCTTT	CASSIDRIVTEAFF
.	TRBV5-1	TRBJ1-5	TGCGCCAGCAGCTTGGTGGCAGGGAAGCATTTT	CASSLVAGKHF
.	TRBV6-2/TRBV6-3	TRBJ1-5	TGTGCCAGCAGTCCACAGGGCAAGGCAAGCAATCAGCCCCAGCATTTT	CASSPQGKASNQPQHF
TRBD1	TRBV12-3/TRBV12-4	TRBJ1-2	TGTGCCAGCAGTTTAGCGGCAGGGGGAGGCTACACCTTC	CASSLAAGGGYTF
.	TRBV2	TRBJ1-4	TGTGCCAGTCAGGGTGATGATGAAAAACTGTTTTTT	CASQGDDEKLFF
.	TRBV27	TRBJ1-1	TGTGCCAGCAGTGAAGTAGGGGTGGGGGGCACTGAAGCTTTCTTT	CASSEVGVGGTEAFF
TRBD2	TRBV19	TRBJ2-1	TGTGCCAGTAGTCTCCGGGGCCTAGCGGGGGGGCCAAATGAGCAGTTCTTC	CASSLRGLAGGPNEQFF
TRBD1	TRBV27	TRBJ1-6	TGTGCCAGCAGAACGAGGGGACAGGGTGATTCACCCCTCCACTTT	CASRTRGQGDSPLHF
.	TRBV4-1	TRBJ1-3	TGCGCCAGCAGCCTGTACGGATTACCTGGAAACACCATATATTTT	CASSLYGLPGNTIYF
TRBD1	TRBV10-3	TRBJ1-2	TGTGCCATCAGGGGCGACAGGGATAATTGGGGCTACACCTTC	CAIRGDRDNWGYTF
.	TRBV5-8	TRBJ2-5	TGTGCCAGCAGCTTGTGGCAATTAGGAGAGACCCAGTACTTC	CASSLWQLGETQYF
.	TRBV5-8	TRBJ1-2	TGTGCCAGCAGCTCTTACGTTTCTAACTATGGCTACACCTTC	CASSSYVSNYGYTF
TRBD2	TRBV5-1	TRBJ2-7	TGCGCCAGCAGCCTAGGACTAGCGGGGAGAGACTACGAGCAGTACTTC	CASSLGLAGRDYEQYF
.	TRBV4-2	TRBJ2-1	TGTGCCAGCAGCCAAGGGTCCGGAACTCCTCAGTTCTTC	CASSQGSGTPQFF
.	TRBV6-5	TRBJ1-2	TGTGCCAGCAGTAGGGATTCGCCTTATGGCTACACCTTC	CASSRDSPYGYTF
TRBD2	TRBV4-1	TRBJ2-5	TGCGCCAGCAGCCAACAACTAGCGGGGGAAGAGACCCAGTACTTC	CASSQQLAGEETQYF